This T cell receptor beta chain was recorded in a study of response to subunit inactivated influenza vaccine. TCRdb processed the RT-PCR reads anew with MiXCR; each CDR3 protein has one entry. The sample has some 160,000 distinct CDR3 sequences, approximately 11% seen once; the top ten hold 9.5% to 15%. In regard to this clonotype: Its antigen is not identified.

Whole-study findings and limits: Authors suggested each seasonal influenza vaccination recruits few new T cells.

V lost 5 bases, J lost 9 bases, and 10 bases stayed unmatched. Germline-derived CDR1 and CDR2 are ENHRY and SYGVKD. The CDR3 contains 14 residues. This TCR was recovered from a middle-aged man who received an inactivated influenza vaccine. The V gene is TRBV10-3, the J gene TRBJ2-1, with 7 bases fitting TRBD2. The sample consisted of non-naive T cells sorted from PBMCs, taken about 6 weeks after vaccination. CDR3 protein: CAISPGQGGGEQFF. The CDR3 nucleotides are TGTGCCATCAGTCCCGGGCAGGGCGGGGGTGAGCAGTTCTTC.